The source of this T cell receptor beta chain is a study of Graves' ophthalmopathy and Graves' hyperthyroidism. Concerning this clonotype itself: Possible read error: a much larger clone is one base away.

As the template, RNA transcripts were used to amplify TCR beta CDR3 regions. An initial RT-PCR round employing HTBI primers preceded a second-round multiplex PCR. TCRdb re-analysed the multiplex PCR reads in MiXCR, keeping a single row per CDR3 protein. This sample has 220,000 or so distinct CDR3 sequences, with roughly 21% found just once. The CDR3 has 14 residues. Trimming cost V 6 bases and J 2 bases, with 17 bases left between them. The germline V gene has CDR1 DFQATT and CDR2 SNEGSKA (reference sequence). Lactation, pregnancy, uncontrolled infections and other autoimmune diseases were all grounds for excluding patients. As the starting material, roughly 10 ml of fresh peripheral blood yielded the PBMCs.

V is TRBV20-1 and J is TRBJ2-7; D is uncertain. The specimen sequenced was peripheral blood. This receptor was identified in a woman between 50 and 59 years old with Graves' ophthalmopathy. The CDR3 DNA reads as TGCAGTGCAAGTGGCCGGAAATCCACCTACGAGCAGTACTTC. Protein product: CSASGRKSTYEQYF.